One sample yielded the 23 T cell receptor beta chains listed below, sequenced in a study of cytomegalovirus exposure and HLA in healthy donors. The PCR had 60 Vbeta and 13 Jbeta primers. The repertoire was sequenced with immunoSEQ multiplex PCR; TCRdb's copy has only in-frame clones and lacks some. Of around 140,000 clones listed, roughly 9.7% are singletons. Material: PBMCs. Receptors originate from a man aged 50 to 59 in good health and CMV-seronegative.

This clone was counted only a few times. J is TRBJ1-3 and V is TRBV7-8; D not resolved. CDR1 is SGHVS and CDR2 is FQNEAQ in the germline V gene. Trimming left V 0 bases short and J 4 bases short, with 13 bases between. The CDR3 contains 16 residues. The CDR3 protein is CASSLANLGSGNTIYF. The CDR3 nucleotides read TGTGCCAGCAGCTTAGCGAACCTGGGCTCGGGAAACACCATATATTTT.

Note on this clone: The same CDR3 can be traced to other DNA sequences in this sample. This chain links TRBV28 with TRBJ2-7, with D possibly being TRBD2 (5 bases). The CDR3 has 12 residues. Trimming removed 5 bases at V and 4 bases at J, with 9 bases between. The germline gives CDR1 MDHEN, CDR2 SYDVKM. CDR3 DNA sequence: TGTGCCAGCAGTCGGAGCGGATACGAGCAGTACTTC. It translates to CASSRSGYEQYF.

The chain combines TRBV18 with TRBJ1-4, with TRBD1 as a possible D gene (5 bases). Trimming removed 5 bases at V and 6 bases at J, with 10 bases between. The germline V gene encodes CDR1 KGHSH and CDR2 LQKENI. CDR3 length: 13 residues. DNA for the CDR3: TGTGCCAGCTCAAGGGGTAGGGATGAAAAACTGTTTTTT. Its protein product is CASSRGRDEKLFF. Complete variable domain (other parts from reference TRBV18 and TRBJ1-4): NAGVMQNPRHLVRRRGQEARLRCSPMKGHSHVYWYRQLPEEGLKFMVYLQKENIIDESGMPKERFSAEFPKEGPSILRIQQVVRGDSAAYFCASSRGRDEKLFFGSGTQLSVL.

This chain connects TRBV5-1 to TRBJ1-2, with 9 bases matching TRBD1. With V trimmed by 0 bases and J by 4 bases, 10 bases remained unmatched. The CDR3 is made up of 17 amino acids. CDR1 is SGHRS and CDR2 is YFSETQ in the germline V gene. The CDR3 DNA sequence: TGCGCCAGCAGCTTGGATCAAACAGGGGGCGCAGTCTATGGCTACACCTTC. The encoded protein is CASSLDQTGGAVYGYTF. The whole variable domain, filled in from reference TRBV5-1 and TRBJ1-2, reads KAGVTQTPRYLIKTRGQQVTLSCSPISGHRSVSWYQQTPGQGLQFLFEYFSETQRNKGNFPGRFSGRQFSNSRSEMNVSTLELGDSALYLCASSLDQTGGAVYGYTFGSGTRLTVV.

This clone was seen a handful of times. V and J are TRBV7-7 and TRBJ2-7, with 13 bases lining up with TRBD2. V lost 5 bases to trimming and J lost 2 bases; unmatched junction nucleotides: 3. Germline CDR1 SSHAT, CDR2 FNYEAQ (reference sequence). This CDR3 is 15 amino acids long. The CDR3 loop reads CASSPGTSGAYEQYF. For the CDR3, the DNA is TGTGCCAGCAGCCCCGGGACTAGCGGGGCCTACGAGCAGTACTTC. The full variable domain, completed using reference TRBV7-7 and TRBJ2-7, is GAGVSQSPRYKVTKRGQDVTLRCDPISSHATLYWYQQALGQGPEFLTYFNYEAQPDKSGLPSDRFSAERPEGSISTLTIQRTEQRDSAMYRCASSPGTSGAYEQYFGPGTRLTVT.

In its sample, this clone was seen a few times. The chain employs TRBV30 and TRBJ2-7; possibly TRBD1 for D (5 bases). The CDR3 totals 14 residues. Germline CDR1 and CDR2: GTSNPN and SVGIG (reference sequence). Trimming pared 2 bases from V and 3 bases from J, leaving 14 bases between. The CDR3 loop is CAWSHGHTDYEQYF. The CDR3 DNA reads TGTGCCTGGAGTCACGGACACACCGACTACGAGCAGTACTTC.

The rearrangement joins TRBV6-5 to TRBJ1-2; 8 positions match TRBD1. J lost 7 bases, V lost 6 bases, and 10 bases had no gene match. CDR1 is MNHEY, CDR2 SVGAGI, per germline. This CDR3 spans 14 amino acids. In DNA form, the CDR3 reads TGTGCCAGCAGCCCACACGGACAGGGACTTGGCTACACCTTC. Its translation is CASSPHGQGLGYTF.

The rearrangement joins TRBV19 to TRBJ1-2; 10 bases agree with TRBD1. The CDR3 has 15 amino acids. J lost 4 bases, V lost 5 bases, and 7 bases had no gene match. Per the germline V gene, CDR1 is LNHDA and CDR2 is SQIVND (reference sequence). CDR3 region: CASSLMTGGLYGYTF. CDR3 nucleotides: TGTGCCAGTAGTTTAATGACAGGGGGCCTCTATGGCTACACCTTC.

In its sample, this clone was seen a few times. The CDR3 sequence: CATTSGRGVGNEQFF. Written as DNA, the CDR3 is TGTGCCACTACTAGCGGGAGAGGAGTAGGCAATGAGCAGTTCTTC. The chain employs TRBV19 and TRBJ2-1, with 11 bases aligning to TRBD2. Trimming at V came to 10 bases and at J to 6 bases, leaving 11 bases not matched to a gene. Germline CDR1 LNHDA, CDR2 SQIVND (reference sequence). The CDR3 runs 15 residues.

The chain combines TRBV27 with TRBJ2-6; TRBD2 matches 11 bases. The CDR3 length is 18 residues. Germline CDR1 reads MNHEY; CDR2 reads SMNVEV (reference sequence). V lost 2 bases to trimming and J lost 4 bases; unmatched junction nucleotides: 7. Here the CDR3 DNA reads TGTGCCAGCAGTTTAATTAGCGGGAGGGCCCCCGGGGCCAACGTCCTGACTTTC. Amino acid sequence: CASSLISGRAPGANVLTF.

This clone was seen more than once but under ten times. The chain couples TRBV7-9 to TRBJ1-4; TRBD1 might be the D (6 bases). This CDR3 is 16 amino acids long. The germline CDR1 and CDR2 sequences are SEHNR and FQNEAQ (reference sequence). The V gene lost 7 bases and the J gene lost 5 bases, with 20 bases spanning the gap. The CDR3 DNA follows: TGTGCCAGCACCGGCGGCACAGGGTTTGGGAATGAAAAACTGTTTTTT. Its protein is CASTGGTGFGNEKLFF.

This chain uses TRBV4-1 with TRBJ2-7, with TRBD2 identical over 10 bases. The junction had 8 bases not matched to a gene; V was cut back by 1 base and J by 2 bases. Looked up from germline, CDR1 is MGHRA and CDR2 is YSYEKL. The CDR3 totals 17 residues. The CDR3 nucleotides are TGCGCCAGCAGCCAAGTGGGTAGCGGGGGGTCCGCCTACGAGCAGTACTTC. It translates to CASSQVGSGGSAYEQYF.

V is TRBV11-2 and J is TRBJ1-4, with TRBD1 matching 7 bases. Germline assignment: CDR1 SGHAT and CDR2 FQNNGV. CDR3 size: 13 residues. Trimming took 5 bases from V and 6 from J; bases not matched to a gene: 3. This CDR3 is CASSPTGYEKLFF. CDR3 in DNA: TGTGCCAGCAGCCCGACAGGGTATGAAAAACTGTTTTTT.

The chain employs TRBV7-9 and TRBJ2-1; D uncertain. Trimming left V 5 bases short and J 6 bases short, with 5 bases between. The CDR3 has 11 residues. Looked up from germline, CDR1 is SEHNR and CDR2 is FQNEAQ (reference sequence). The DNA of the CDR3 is TGTGCCAGCAGCCCTAGCAATGAGCAGTTCTTC. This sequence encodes CASSPSNEQFF.

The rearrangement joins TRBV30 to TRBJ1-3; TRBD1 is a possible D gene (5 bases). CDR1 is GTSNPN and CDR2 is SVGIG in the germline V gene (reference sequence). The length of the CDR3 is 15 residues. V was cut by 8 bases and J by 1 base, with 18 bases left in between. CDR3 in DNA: TGTGCCAAAGGGTCCGGGGGGAATTCTGGAAACACCATATATTTT. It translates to CAKGSGGNSGNTIYF.

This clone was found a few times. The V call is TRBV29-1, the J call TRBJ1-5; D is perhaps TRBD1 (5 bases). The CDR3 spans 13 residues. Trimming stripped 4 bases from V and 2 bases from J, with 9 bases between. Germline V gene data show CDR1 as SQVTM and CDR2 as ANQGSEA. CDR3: CSVVEGGNQPQHF. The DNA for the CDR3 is TGCAGCGTTGTTGAAGGGGGCAATCAGCCCCAGCATTTT.

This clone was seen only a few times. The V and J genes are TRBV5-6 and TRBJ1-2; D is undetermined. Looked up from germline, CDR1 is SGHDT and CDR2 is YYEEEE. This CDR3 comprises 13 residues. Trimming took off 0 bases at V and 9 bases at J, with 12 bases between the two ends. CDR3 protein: CASSLELPLSYTF. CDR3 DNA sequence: TGTGCCAGCAGCTTGGAGCTCCCCCTTAGCTACACCTTC. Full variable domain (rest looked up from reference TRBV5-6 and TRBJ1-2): DAGVTQSPTHLIKTRGQQVTLRCSPKSGHDTVSWYQQALGQGPQFIFQYYEEEERQRGNFPDRFSGHQFPNYSSELNVNALLLGDSALYLCASSLELPLSYTFGSGTRLTVV.

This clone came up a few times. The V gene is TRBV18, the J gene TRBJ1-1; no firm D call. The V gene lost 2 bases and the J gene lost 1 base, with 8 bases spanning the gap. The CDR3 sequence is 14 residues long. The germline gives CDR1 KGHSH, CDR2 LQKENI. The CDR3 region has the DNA TGTGCCAGCTCACCATCTCAGAAGAACACTGAAGCTTTCTTT. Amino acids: CASSPSQKNTEAFF.

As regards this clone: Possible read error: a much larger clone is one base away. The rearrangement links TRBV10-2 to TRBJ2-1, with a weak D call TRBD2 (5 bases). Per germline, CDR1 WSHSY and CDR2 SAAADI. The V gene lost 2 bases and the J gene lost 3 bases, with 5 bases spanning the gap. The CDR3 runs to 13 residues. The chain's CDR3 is CASSETSYNEQFF. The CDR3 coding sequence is TGCGCCAGCAGTGAGACTAGCTACAATGAGCAGTTCTTC.

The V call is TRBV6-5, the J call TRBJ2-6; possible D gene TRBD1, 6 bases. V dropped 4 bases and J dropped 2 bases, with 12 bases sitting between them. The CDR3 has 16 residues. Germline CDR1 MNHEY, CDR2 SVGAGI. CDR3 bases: TGTGCCAGCAGTTGGCAGGGGCAGACTGGGGCCAACGTCCTGACTTTC. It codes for CASSWQGQTGANVLTF.

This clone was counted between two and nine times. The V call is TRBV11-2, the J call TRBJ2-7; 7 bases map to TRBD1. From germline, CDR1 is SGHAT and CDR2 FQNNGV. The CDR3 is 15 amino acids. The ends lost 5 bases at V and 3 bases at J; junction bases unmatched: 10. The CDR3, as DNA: TGTGCCAGCAGCCATTCCCGGGACAGCTACTACGAGCAGTACTTC. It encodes CASSHSRDSYYEQYF.

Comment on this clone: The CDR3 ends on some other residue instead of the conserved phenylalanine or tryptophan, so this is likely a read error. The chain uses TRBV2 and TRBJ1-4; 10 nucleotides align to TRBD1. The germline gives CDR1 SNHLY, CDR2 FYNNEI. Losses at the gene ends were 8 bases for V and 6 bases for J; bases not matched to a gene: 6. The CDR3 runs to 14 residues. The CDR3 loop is CASYSGQGDEKLFV. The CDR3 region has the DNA TGTGCCAGCTACTCAGGACAGGGGGATGAAAAACTGTTTGTT.

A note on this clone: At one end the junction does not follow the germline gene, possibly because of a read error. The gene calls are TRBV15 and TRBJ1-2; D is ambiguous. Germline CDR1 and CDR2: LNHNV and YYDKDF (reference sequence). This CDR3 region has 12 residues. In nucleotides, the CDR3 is TGTGCCACAAGCACAGTTAACTATGGCTACACCTTC. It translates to CATSTVNYGYTF.